These 13 T cell receptor beta chains originate from one sample sequenced in a study of regulatory T cells in long-lasting Graves disease. Regarding time point: persistent/refractory GD, antithyroid drugs over 5 years with positive TRAb. RNA isolated from PBMCs was used to make the TCR library. iRepertoire HTBI primers and Arm-PCR of CDR3 regions built TCR beta libraries. TCRdb re-derived calls from the multiplex PCR reads in MiXCR, one entry per CDR3 protein. The data contain over 350,000 distinct CDR3 sequences, around 21% of them seen just once; the ten biggest clones take up around 20%. This sample comprised peripheral blood mononuclear cells (PBMCs), obtained when the disease was refractory, from a patient treated with antithyroid drugs. The receptor source for this set is a female donor with Graves disease.

This clonotype was counted ten times or more. The genes are TRBV7-2 and TRBJ2-4; 8 nucleotides align to TRBD1. From germline, CDR1 is SGHTA and CDR2 FQGNSA. The CDR3 runs to 17 residues. The junction had 5 bases not matched to a gene; V was cut back by 1 base and J by 0 bases. The CDR3, as DNA: TGTGCCAGCAGCTTAGTCGGACAGGGACTAGCCAAAAACATTCAGTACTTC. This sequence encodes CASSLVGQGLAKNIQYF.

Many counts were recorded for this clonotype. J is TRBJ2-2 and V is TRBV2; TRBD1 aligns across 8 bases. The CDR3 has 16 amino acids. Germline-derived CDR1 and CDR2 are SNHLY and FYNNEI. With 6 bases clipped from V and 8 bases from J, the junction kept 14 bases outside the gene matches. This chain's CDR3 is CASRYRGDRQVGELFF. The CDR3 nucleotides read TGTGCCAGCAGATACAGGGGGGACAGGCAGGTTGGGGAGCTGTTTTTT.

The genes are TRBV6-1 and TRBJ2-7, with 8 bases identical to TRBD1. J gave up 0 bases and V 6 bases, and 13 bases lay outside the gene matches. Looked up from germline, CDR1 is MNHNS and CDR2 is SASEGT. This CDR3 region has 17 residues. The CDR3 coding sequence is TGTGCCAGCAGAAATACCCCCGGGACAGGTTCCTCCTACGAGCAGTACTTC. This encodes CASRNTPGTGSSYEQYF.

This clonotype occurred many times. The chain recombines TRBV11-2 with TRBJ2-5, with 7 bases lining up with TRBD1. The V and J ends lost 2 bases and 7 bases, in that order; junction bases with no gene match: 7. CDR1 SGHAT and CDR2 FQNNGV come from the germline V gene. This CDR3 has 14 amino acids. CDR3 residues: CASSLRQGVVTQYF. The CDR3 nucleotides read TGTGCCAGCAGCTTAAGACAGGGTGTAGTGACCCAGTACTTC.

This clonotype was seen at least ten times. The V and J genes are TRBV27 and TRBJ2-6; 9 bases agree with TRBD1. J lost 0 bases, V lost 6 bases, and 15 bases had no gene match. The CDR3 contains 20 residues. Per the germline V gene, CDR1 is MNHEY and CDR2 is SMNVEV (reference sequence). The CDR3 protein is CASRPPTGGLLPSGANVLTF. Here the CDR3 DNA reads TGTGCCAGCAGGCCTCCCACAGGGGGCCTTCTTCCCTCTGGGGCCAACGTCCTGACTTTC. Full variable domain (remainder filled in from reference TRBV27 and TRBJ2-6): EAQVTQNPRYLITVTGKKLTVTCSQNMNHEYMSWYRQDPGLGLRQIYYSMNVEVTDKGDVPEGYKVSRKEKRNFPLILESPSPNQTSLYFCASRPPTGGLLPSGANVLTFGAGSRLTVL.

This clonotype has a count of ten or more. The chain has TRBV3-1 and TRBJ1-1; no firm D call. CDR3 length: 15 amino acids. CDR1 LGHDT and CDR2 YNNKEL come from the germline V gene (reference sequence). Deletions cut 1 base from V and 1 base from J, with 10 bases between. Written as DNA, the CDR3 is TGTGCCAGCAGCCAAGGAATCCAGCCGAACACTGAAGCTTTCTTT. This translates into CASSQGIQPNTEAFF.

This clonotype is a singleton in its sample. Mismatch with germline at one junction end may stem from a read error. The rearrangement links TRBV15 to TRBJ2-1; TRBD1 matches 8 bases. The CDR3 is made up of 15 amino acids. The germline V gene has CDR1 LNHNV and CDR2 YYDKDF (reference sequence). CDR3: CATSNRDRTYYEQFF. CDR3 nucleotides: TGTGCCACCAGTAACCGGGACAGGACCTACTATGAGCAGTTCTTC.

This clonotype came up many times. The junction does not match germline at one end; this may be a read error. V and J are TRBV2 and TRBJ2-7; no firm D call. Germline CDR1 SNHLY, CDR2 FYNNEI. The CDR3 loop spans 12 amino acids. The CDR3 here is CASSEALLYLSF. CDR3 bases: TGTGCCAGCAGTGAAGCCCTCCTCTACTTATCCTTC.

This clonotype has a count of ten or more. V usage is TRBV30 and J usage is TRBJ1-4, with D possibly being TRBD1 (5 bases). Germline CDR1 is GTSNPN and CDR2 is SVGIG (reference sequence). This CDR3 contains 11 residues. Trimming took 3 bases from V and 7 from J, leaving 6 bases between them. In DNA form, the CDR3 reads TGTGCCTGGAGAACAGGTGAAAAACTGTTTTTT. Amino acids: CAWRTGEKLFF. Using reference TRBV30 and TRBJ1-4 for the parts outside the CDR3, the full variable domain is SQTIHQWPATLVQPVGSPLSLECTVEGTSNPNLYWYRQAAGRGLQLLFYSVGIGQISSEVPQNLSASRPQDRQFILSSKKLLLSDSGFYLCAWRTGEKLFFGSGTQLSVL.

V and J are TRBV19 and TRBJ2-2; TRBD1 is a possible D gene (5 bases). Between the trimmed V and J ends, which lost 2 bases and 5 bases, there was a span of 12 bases. The CDR3 runs to 15 residues. Germline-derived CDR1 and CDR2 are LNHDA and SQIVND (reference sequence). CDR3 DNA: TGTGCCAGTAGTATAAGAGCAGGGCAAACCGGGGAGCTGTTTTTT. It specifies CASSIRAGQTGELFF.

This clonotype was counted at least ten times. The chain carries TRBV7-2 and TRBJ1-1, with unresolved D. The CDR3 is 13 amino acids. The germline V and J ends were trimmed by 3 bases and 1 base, with 6 bases remaining between them. CDR1 is SGHTA and CDR2 is FQGNSA in the germline V gene. The CDR3 bases are TGTGCCAGCAGCTTTTCAACGAACACTGAAGCTTTCTTT. Translating it yields CASSFSTNTEAFF.

This clonotype was observed many times. This chain links TRBV20-1 with TRBJ2-7, with D perhaps TRBD1 (5 bases). The CDR3 totals 15 residues. Per germline, CDR1 DFQATT and CDR2 SNEGSKA (reference sequence). V lost 5 bases and J lost 0, with 17 bases in between. The CDR3 DNA follows: TGCAGTGCTCAAGGGGCACAGCCAATCTCCTACGAGCAGTACTTC. Its protein product is CSAQGAQPISYEQYF.

This clonotype was seen ten or more times. The chain recombines TRBV12-3 or TRBV12-4 with TRBJ2-7, with 8 bases lining up with TRBD1. V was clipped by 0 bases and J by 0 bases; unmatched bases: 4. This CDR3 contains 16 residues. The CDR3 DNA sequence: TGTGCCAGCAGTTTAGCGAGGACAGGGCTCTCCTACGAGCAGTACTTC. It codes for CASSLARTGLSYEQYF.